These T cell receptor beta chains were read from a single sample in a study of blood T cell repertoires in COVID-19. TCRdb's table, derived via immunoSEQ multiplex PCR, lists solely in-frame clones and lacks some. This sample yields approximately 250,000 clones, of which about 91% are seen a single time; 2.5% belongs to the top ten. The sample comprised PBMCs or T cells enriched from blood (not recorded which). The receptors derive from a woman in her thirties or forties with acute COVID-19. Each CDR3 is given with its conserved first and last residue. D genes are given only for firm matches.

>.|TRBV7-9
CATFYPRGSYNEQFF
>.|TRBV7-2
CASSLPLLSYNEQFF
>.|TRBV5-1
CASSLAGVETQYF
>.|TRBV6-5
CASSSIDRLSGNTIYF
>TRBD2|TRBV10-3
CAISDLPSGGLYNEQFF
>TRBD2|TRBV6-5
CASNKGGLAETQYF
>.|TRBV5-1
CASSSTGSGANVLTF
>.|TRBV5-1
CASSFRDHNNEQFF
>TRBD1|TRBV2
CASRSTGTGGLEGYTF
>.|TRBV2
CASSGTGYSNQPQHF
>TRBD1|TRBV7-9
CASSLRQGGTDTQYF
>.|TRBV15
CATSRGFKEGAGELFF
>.|TRBV9
CASSVDPIGGLNTEAFF
>.|TRBV7-9
CASSSSTREKLFF
>TRBD1|TRBV6-5
CASSSLTGTGGNEQFF
>.|TRBV6-6
CASTHGLIYGYTF
>TRBD2|TRBV19
CASSIALAGVLEQFF
>TRBD1|TRBV6-2/TRBV6-3
CASSRTGYEQYF
>.|TRBV19
CASSILNRAGETQYF
>TRBD2|TRBV5-1
CASSLVGGVKETQYF
>.|TRBV15
CATSAEQAIYSPLHF
>.|TRBV27
CASKRGPYTEAFF
>.|TRBV7-2
CASSSDGGSSYNEQFF
>TRBD1|TRBV6-5
CASRDRLYEQYF